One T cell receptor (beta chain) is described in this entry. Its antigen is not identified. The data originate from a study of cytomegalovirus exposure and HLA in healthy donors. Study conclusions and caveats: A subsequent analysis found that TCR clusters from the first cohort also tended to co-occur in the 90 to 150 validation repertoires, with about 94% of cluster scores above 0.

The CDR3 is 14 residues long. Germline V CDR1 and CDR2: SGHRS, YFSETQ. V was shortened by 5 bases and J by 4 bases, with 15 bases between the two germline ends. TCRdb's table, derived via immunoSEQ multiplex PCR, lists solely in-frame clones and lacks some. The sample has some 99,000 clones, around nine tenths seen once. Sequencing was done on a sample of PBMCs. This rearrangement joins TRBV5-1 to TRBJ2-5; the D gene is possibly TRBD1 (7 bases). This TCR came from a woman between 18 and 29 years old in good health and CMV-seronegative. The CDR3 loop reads CASRGQAGGETQYF. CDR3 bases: TGCGCCAGCAGAGGACAGGCCGGGGGAGAGACCCAGTACTTC.